The clone carrying this TCR beta chain has only one observation. Germline lookup yields CDR1 LNHNV and CDR2 YYDKDF (reference sequence). The CDR3 consists of 14 residues. Trimming left V 0 bases short and J 4 bases short, with 8 bases between. Assay used: immunoSEQ multiplex PCR; TCRdb lists only in-frame clones, some missing. The table shows hundreds of thousands of clones, with about 82% occurring only once. The entry originates in a study of blood T cell repertoires in COVID-19. At the level of the study: Spain, Italy and the United States supplied samples that represented acute and convalescent COVID-19.

The sequence came from a woman in her forties or fifties who had recovered from COVID-19. The V gene is TRBV15, the J gene TRBJ2-3; tentative D call: TRBD2 (5 bases). Specimen: PBMCs or T cells enriched from blood (not recorded which). The chain's CDR3 is CATSRDNGADTQYF. The CDR3 nucleotides are TGTGCCACCAGCAGAGATAACGGGGCAGATACGCAGTATTTT.